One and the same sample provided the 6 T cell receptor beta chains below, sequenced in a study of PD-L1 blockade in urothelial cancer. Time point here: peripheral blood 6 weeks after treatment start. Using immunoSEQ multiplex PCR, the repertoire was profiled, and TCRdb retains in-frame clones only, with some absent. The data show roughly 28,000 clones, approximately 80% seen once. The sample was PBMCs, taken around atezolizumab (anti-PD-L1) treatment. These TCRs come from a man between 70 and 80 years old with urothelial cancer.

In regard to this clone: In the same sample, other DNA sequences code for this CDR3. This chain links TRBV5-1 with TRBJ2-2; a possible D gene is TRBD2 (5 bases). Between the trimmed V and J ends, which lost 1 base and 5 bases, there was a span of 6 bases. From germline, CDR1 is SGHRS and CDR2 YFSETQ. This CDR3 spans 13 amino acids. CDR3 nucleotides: TGCGCCAGCAGCTTGTCGGGGACCGGGGAGCTGTTTTTT. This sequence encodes CASSLSGTGELFF. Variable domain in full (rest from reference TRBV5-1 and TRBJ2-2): KAGVTQTPRYLIKTRGQQVTLSCSPISGHRSVSWYQQTPGQGLQFLFEYFSETQRNKGNFPGRFSGRQFSNSRSEMNVSTLELGDSALYLCASSLSGTGELFFGEGSRLTVL.

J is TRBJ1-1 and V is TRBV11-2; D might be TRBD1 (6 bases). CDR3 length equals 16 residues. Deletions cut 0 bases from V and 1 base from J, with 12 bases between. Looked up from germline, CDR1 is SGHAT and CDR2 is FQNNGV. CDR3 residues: CASSLDRGAGNTEAFF. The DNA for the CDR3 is TGTGCCAGCAGCTTAGATCGGGGGGCTGGGAACACTGAAGCTTTCTTT.

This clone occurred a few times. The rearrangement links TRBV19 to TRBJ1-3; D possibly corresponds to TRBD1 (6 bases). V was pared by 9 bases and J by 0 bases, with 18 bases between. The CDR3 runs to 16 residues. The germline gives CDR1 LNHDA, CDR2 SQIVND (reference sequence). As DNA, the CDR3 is TGTGCCAGCCTCCGGGACACACAATACTCTGGAAACACCATATATTTT. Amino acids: CASLRDTQYSGNTIYF.

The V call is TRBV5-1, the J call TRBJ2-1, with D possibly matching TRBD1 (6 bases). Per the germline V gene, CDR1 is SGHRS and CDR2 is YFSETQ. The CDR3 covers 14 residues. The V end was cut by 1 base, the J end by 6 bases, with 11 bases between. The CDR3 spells CASSLRDTANEQFF. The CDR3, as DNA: TGCGCCAGCAGCTTGCGGGACACCGCCAATGAGCAGTTCTTC.

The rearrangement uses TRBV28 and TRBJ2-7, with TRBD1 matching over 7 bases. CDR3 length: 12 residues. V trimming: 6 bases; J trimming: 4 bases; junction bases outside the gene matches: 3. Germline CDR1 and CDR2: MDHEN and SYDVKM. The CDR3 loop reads CASRTTGYEQYF. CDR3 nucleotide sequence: TGTGCCAGCAGGACGACAGGGTACGAGCAGTACTTC.

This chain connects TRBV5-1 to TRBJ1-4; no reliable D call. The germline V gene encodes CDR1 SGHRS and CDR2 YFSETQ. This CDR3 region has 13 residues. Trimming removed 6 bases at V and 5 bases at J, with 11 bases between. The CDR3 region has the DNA TGCGCCAGCACCCGGGATGCAAATGAAAAACTGTTTTTT. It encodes CASTRDANEKLFF. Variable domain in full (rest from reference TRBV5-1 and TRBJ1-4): KAGVTQTPRYLIKTRGQQVTLSCSPISGHRSVSWYQQTPGQGLQFLFEYFSETQRNKGNFPGRFSGRQFSNSRSEMNVSTLELGDSALYLCASTRDANEKLFFGSGTQLSVL.